A single sample is the source of the 5 T cell receptor beta chains below, sequenced in a study of T cells after yellow fever vaccination. MiXCR, applied by TCRdb to the 5' RACE reads, yields one record per CDR3 protein. Among about 240,000 distinct CDR3 sequences listed, 6.9% were seen once. This specimen was CD4+ T cells sorted from PBMCs, taken 15 days after the yellow fever booster vaccination. Receptor source: a man aged 25 to 40 who received the YFV17D yellow fever vaccine.

This clonotype occurred many times. The V and J genes are TRBV6-5 and TRBJ1-1, with D hard to call. V lost 2 bases and J 1 base, leaving 8 bases between the germline ends. Germline lookup yields CDR1 MNHEY and CDR2 SVGAGI. The CDR3 loop spans 14 amino acids. In DNA form, the CDR3 reads TGTGCCAGCAGTTACGCCGCCGGGAACACTGAAGCTTTCTTT. Its translation: CASSYAAGNTEAFF.

This sequence joins TRBV6-5 and TRBJ2-5; D gene ambiguous. V shed 8 bases and J shed 6 bases, with 16 bases lying between them. CDR1 is MNHEY and CDR2 is SVGAGI in the germline V gene. The CDR3 contains 13 residues. CDR3 DNA sequence: TGTGCCAGCTCCCCGGGTGCCTCGAAGACCCAGTACTTC. Protein sequence: CASSPGASKTQYF.

The rearrangement joins TRBV7-9 to TRBJ1-6, with D possibly matching TRBD1 (5 bases). CDR1 is SEHNR and CDR2 is FQNEAQ in the germline V gene (reference sequence). Trimming pared 1 base from V and 5 bases from J, leaving 9 bases between. The length of the CDR3 is 15 residues. The CDR3, as DNA: TGTGCCAGCAGCTTAGGGGGCGCGGATAATTCACCCCTCCACTTT. Protein product: CASSLGGADNSPLHF.

This clonotype was seen at least ten times. The genes are TRBV29-1 and TRBJ1-5, with D uncertain. The CDR3 covers 12 residues. CDR1 SQVTM and CDR2 ANQGSEA come from the germline V gene. Trimming took 4 bases from V and 5 from J, leaving 9 bases between them. The chain's CDR3 is CSVGADYQPQHF. In DNA form, the CDR3 reads TGCAGCGTTGGTGCAGACTATCAGCCCCAGCATTTT.

This chain joins TRBV6-6 and TRBJ1-5; D ambiguous. Trimming took 8 bases from V and 1 from J, leaving 6 bases between them. The germline V gene encodes CDR1 MNHNY and CDR2 SVGAGI (reference sequence). This CDR3 spans 12 amino acids. The CDR3 loop is CASGWSNQPQHF. Here the CDR3 DNA reads TGTGCCAGCGGATGGAGCAATCAGCCCCAGCATTTT.